These 26 T cell receptor beta chains share one sample of origin, sequenced in a study of blood T cell repertoires in COVID-19. Generated by immunoSEQ multiplex PCR, the TCRdb table keeps only in-frame clones and is missing some. The data hold approximately 50,000 clones, with 85% to 95% observed a single time. Material for sequencing was peripheral blood. These TCRs come from a man in his fifties or sixties with active COVID-19.

V usage is TRBV27 and J usage is TRBJ1-1, with D uncertain. CDR1 and CDR2 from the germline V gene are MNHEY and SMNVEV (reference sequence). Between the trimmed V and J ends, which lost 2 bases and 4 bases, there was a span of 14 bases. The CDR3 has 15 residues. The DNA of the CDR3 is TGTGCCAGCAGTTTAAGAAGATCTGCGGGCACTGAAGCTTTCTTT. Residues: CASSLRRSAGTEAFF.

The J gene is TRBJ2-2, the V gene TRBV9; 11 bases line up with TRBD2. Germline V gives CDR1 SGDLS, CDR2 YYNGEE. The V gene end was trimmed by 5 bases and the J gene end by 4 bases; junction bases not matched to a gene: 4. CDR3 length: 15 residues. DNA of the CDR3: TGTGCCAGCAGTGGGACTAGCGGCCCCACCGGGGAGCTGTTTTTT. Translating it yields CASSGTSGPTGELFF.

The chain combines TRBV19 with TRBJ2-2; D is undetermined. CDR3 length: 12 amino acids. CDR1 and CDR2 (germline): LNHDA, SQIVND (reference sequence). V dropped 10 bases and J dropped 5 bases, with 11 bases sitting between them. The CDR3 DNA reads TGTGCCATTCGAACGGGTACCGGGGAGCTGTTTTTT. Its protein product is CAIRTGTGELFF.

The genes are TRBV14 and TRBJ2-7, with 13 nucleotides matching TRBD2. The germline gives CDR1 SGHDN, CDR2 FVKESK. The CDR3 sequence is 14 residues long. With 4 bases clipped from V and 6 bases from J, the junction kept 3 bases outside the gene matches. The CDR3 is CASSRGLAGVEQYF. For the CDR3, the DNA is TGTGCCAGCAGCCGTGGACTAGCGGGAGTCGAGCAGTACTTC.

The chain is built from TRBV6-5 and TRBJ1-2; D gene unclear. Trimming removed 6 bases from V and 4 bases from J, with 15 bases in between. Germline V gives CDR1 MNHEY, CDR2 SVGAGI. The CDR3 covers 14 residues. The CDR3 sequence: CASRAFGMSYGYTF. The CDR3 nucleotides read TGTGCCAGCAGGGCCTTCGGGATGAGCTATGGCTACACCTTC.

This chain links TRBV28 with TRBJ1-3, with a possible D match to TRBD1 (6 bases). Trimming cost V 8 bases and J 1 base, with 15 bases left between them. Germline V gene sequence: CDR1 MDHEN, CDR2 SYDVKM. The CDR3 totals 15 residues. The CDR3 nucleotides read TGTGCCAGCTCCTACAGGGTTAAATCTGGAAACACCATATATTTT. It yields the protein CASSYRVKSGNTIYF.

V usage is TRBV7-2 and J usage is TRBJ1-1; 7 bases match TRBD1. V lost 1 base, J lost 4 bases, and 9 bases stayed unmatched. Germline CDR1 reads SGHTA; CDR2 reads FQGNSA. This CDR3 comprises 16 residues. CDR3 protein: CASSLGRQGLGTEAFF. The DNA for the CDR3 is TGTGCCAGCAGCTTAGGGAGACAGGGTTTGGGCACTGAAGCTTTCTTT.

This chain uses TRBV10-2 with TRBJ2-7, with TRBD1 identical over 11 bases. J gave up 4 bases and V 0 bases, and 5 bases lay outside the gene matches. The CDR3 loop spans 16 amino acids. CDR1 is WSHSY, CDR2 SAAADI, per germline. The CDR3 DNA reads TGCGCCAGCAGTGAGTCGAGGACAGGGGGCAGGTACGAGCAGTACTTC. This sequence encodes CASSESRTGGRYEQYF.

This chain uses TRBV15 with TRBJ2-3, with D maybe TRBD2 (5 bases). Trimming pared 5 bases from V and 7 bases from J, leaving 16 bases between. This CDR3 is built from 14 residues. Germline V gives CDR1 LNHNV, CDR2 YYDKDF (reference sequence). CDR3 protein: CATSLTIPAYTQYF. CDR3 DNA: TGTGCCACCAGCTTGACTATCCCGGCCTATACGCAGTATTTT. Looking up the rest from reference TRBV15 and TRBJ2-3 gives the full variable domain: DAMVIQNPRYQVTQFGKPVTLSCSQTLNHNVMYWYQQKSSQAPKLLFHYYDKDFNNEADTPDNFQSRRPNTSFCFLDIRSPGLGDTAMYLCATSLTIPAYTQYFGPGTRLTVL.

CDR3: CASSGTGFYGYTF. DNA for the CDR3: TGTGCCAGCAGCGGGACAGGGTTCTATGGCTACACCTTC. The V gene is TRBV9, the J gene TRBJ1-2, with TRBD1 matching 8 bases. Germline loops: CDR1 SGDLS, CDR2 YYNGEE. The CDR3 loop spans 13 amino acids. Trimming removed 3 bases from V and 4 bases from J; junction bases left unmatched: 2.

The rearrangement links TRBV15 to TRBJ1-1, with D hard to call. The CDR3 has 12 amino acids. Between the trimmed V and J ends, which lost 4 bases and 3 bases, there was a span of 6 bases. Germline V gene sequence: CDR1 LNHNV, CDR2 YYDKDF (reference sequence). The CDR3 region is CATSISYTEAFF. The CDR3 DNA reads as TGTGCCACCAGCATATCTTACACTGAAGCTTTCTTT.

The chain combines TRBV4-3 with TRBJ2-3, with D perhaps matching TRBD2 (6 bases). Germline CDR1 and CDR2: LGHNA and YSLEER. The CDR3 extends over 14 amino acids. Trimming shortened V by 4 bases and J by 3 bases, and 11 bases separated the two germline ends. The CDR3 loop is CASSPDGGTDTQYF. CDR3 bases: TGCGCCAGCAGCCCCGATGGAGGGACAGATACGCAGTATTTT.

V is TRBV3-1 (or the pseudogene TRBV3-2) and J is TRBJ2-7, with TRBD2 identical over 13 bases. Per the germline V gene, CDR1 is LGHDT and CDR2 is YNNKEL (reference sequence). The CDR3 spans 19 residues. Trimming at V came to 5 bases and at J to 3 bases, leaving 16 bases not matched to a gene. Here the CDR3 DNA reads TGTGCCAGCAGCTCACACAGGGGCGGGGGACTAGCGGGATTCTACGAGCAGTACTTC. Protein product: CASSSHRGGGLAGFYEQYF.

The J gene is TRBJ1-1, the V gene TRBV24-1; perhaps TRBD1 as D (6 bases). This CDR3 contains 12 residues. Looked up from germline, CDR1 is KGHDR and CDR2 is SFDVKD. Trimming left V 3 bases short and J 8 bases short, with 9 bases between. In nucleotides, the CDR3 is TGTGCCACCAGTGATAGGGGGGGGGAAGCTTTCTTT. As protein: CATSDRGGEAFF.

V is TRBV4-1 and J is TRBJ1-5, with D perhaps TRBD1 (5 bases). CDR3 size: 17 residues. Trimming cost V 2 bases and J 5 bases, with 19 bases left between them. CDR1 MGHRA and CDR2 YSYEKL come from the germline V gene. The CDR3 protein is CASSQTLTAGWHQPQHF. The DNA of the CDR3 is TGCGCCAGCAGCCAAACCCTGACGGCAGGGTGGCATCAGCCCCAGCATTTT.

This clone was seen only a few times. V gene TRBV10-3 combines with J gene TRBJ1-2; 8 nucleotides match TRBD1. The CDR3 totals 14 residues. Per the germline V gene, CDR1 is ENHRY and CDR2 is SYGVKD. V shed 8 bases and J 1 base; nucleotides not matched to a gene: 6. CDR3 in DNA: TGTGCCATCCGGACAGGGTCTAATAACTATGGCTACACCTTC. It specifies CAIRTGSNNYGYTF.

The rearrangement uses TRBV7-3 and TRBJ2-7; 12 bases align to TRBD2. Germline CDR1 reads SGHTA; CDR2 reads FQGTGA. V was clipped by 5 bases and J by 6 bases; unmatched bases: 8. The CDR3 length is 15 residues. The CDR3 is CASSAQLAGGFEQYF. As DNA, the CDR3 is TGTGCCAGCAGCGCCCAACTAGCGGGAGGATTCGAGCAGTACTTC.

This clone was seen only once. The V call is TRBV7-3, the J call TRBJ2-3; 9 bases align to TRBD2. CDR1 and CDR2 from the germline V gene are SGHTA and FQGTGA. Trimming removed 0 bases from V and 3 bases from J; junction bases left unmatched: 10. CDR3 size: 18 residues. Here the CDR3 DNA reads TGTGCCAGCAGCTTAACTAGCGGGGGAGGTCCTGGGACAGATACGCAGTATTTT. Its translation is CASSLTSGGGPGTDTQYF.

This clone appeared a single time. The chain carries TRBV28 and TRBJ1-1, with 9 positions matching TRBD1. The junction had 11 bases not matched to a gene; V was cut back by 5 bases and J by 4 bases. CDR3 length: 16 residues. Germline CDR1 MDHEN, CDR2 SYDVKM. The CDR3 here is CASSPRDRVRGTEAFF. DNA of the CDR3: TGTGCCAGCAGTCCCCGGGACAGGGTACGAGGCACTGAAGCTTTCTTT.

The CDR3 coding sequence is TGTGCCGTCCAGGGGGCCGGAGGATCCTACGAGCAGTACTTC. This codes for CAVQGAGGSYEQYF. The rearrangement joins TRBV28 to TRBJ2-7; 8 bases are a match to TRBD1. CDR3 size: 14 residues. CDR1 MDHEN and CDR2 SYDVKM come from the germline V gene. Trimming at V came to 11 bases and at J to 1 base, leaving 10 bases not matched to a gene.

The V gene is TRBV5-1, the J gene TRBJ1-4, with D uncertain. CDR3 length equals 13 residues. Germline loops: CDR1 SGHRS, CDR2 YFSETQ. Trimming shortened V by 0 bases and J by 8 bases, and 8 bases separated the two germline ends. CDR3 bases: TGCGCCAGCAGCTTGGGACTTCAGGAAAAACTGTTTTTT. This translates into CASSLGLQEKLFF.

The chain employs TRBV28 and TRBJ1-6; 7 nucleotides line up with TRBD1. The V gene's germline CDR1 is MDHEN and CDR2 SYDVKM. J was trimmed by 9 bases and V by 3 bases; bases with no gene match: 8. The CDR3 sequence is 15 residues long. CDR3 in amino acids: CASSFGGQSTSPLHF. CDR3 sequence (DNA): TGTGCCAGCAGTTTCGGGGGACAGTCGACTTCACCCCTCCACTTT.

The chain is built from TRBV24-1 and TRBJ2-1, with 13 bases matching TRBD2. This CDR3 is 15 amino acids long. The V gene end was trimmed by 9 bases and the J gene end by 5 bases; junction bases not matched to a gene: 6. CDR1 and CDR2 (germline): KGHDR, SFDVKD. The CDR3 DNA follows: TGTGCCACCGCAAGGGGGACTAGCGGGAACAATGAGCAGTTCTTC. This codes for CATARGTSGNNEQFF.

The V and J genes are TRBV27 and TRBJ2-7; D is possibly TRBD2 (6 bases). Germline V gives CDR1 MNHEY, CDR2 SMNVEV (reference sequence). There are 14 residues in the CDR3. V was clipped by 1 base and J by 7 bases, with 14 bases between them. The CDR3 is CASSLWDSEGEQYF. In DNA, the CDR3 is TGTGCCAGCAGTTTATGGGACTCAGAGGGGGAGCAGTACTTC.

The chain carries TRBV7-9 and TRBJ2-3, with TRBD2 as a possible D gene (5 bases). The germline CDR1 and CDR2 sequences are SEHNR and FQNEAQ (reference sequence). This CDR3 has 16 residues. V was trimmed by 11 bases and J by 0 bases, leaving 21 bases between them. Here the CDR3 DNA reads TGTGCCGGTATTAGCCCTAGCCGATCTAGCACAGATACGCAGTATTTT. It specifies CAGISPSRSSTDTQYF.

The chain is built from TRBV6-5 and TRBJ2-6; 7 nucleotides line up with TRBD1. CDR3 length: 15 amino acids. The germline V gene encodes CDR1 MNHEY and CDR2 SVGAGI. The ends lost 9 bases at V and 0 bases at J; junction bases unmatched: 5. The CDR3 DNA reads as TGTGCCAGTCGGGACAGAGTCTCTGGGGCCAACGTCCTGACTTTC. Protein: CASRDRVSGANVLTF.